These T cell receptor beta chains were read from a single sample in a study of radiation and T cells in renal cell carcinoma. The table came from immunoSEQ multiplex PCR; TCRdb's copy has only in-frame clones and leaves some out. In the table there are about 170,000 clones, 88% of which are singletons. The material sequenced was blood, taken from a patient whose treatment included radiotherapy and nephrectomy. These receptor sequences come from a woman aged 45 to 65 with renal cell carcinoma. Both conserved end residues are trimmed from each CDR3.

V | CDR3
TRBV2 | ASSSGTGTPEAF
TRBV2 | ASSRYRDDEQY
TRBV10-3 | AISAPRGNSPLH
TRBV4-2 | ASSQELRGNTEAF
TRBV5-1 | ASSSHTWGNTEAF
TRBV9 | ASSARQGLDYGYT
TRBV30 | AWSAGGGSPLH
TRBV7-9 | ASSRGLFTQETQY
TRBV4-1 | ASSQVPLRDGGDTQY
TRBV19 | ASSIEPRDRYYNEQF
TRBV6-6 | ASSYGTSGMNEQF
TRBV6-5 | ASSLGDGAF
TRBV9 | ASSVAGGAAATV
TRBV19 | ASSTHQNTGELF
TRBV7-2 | ASSNSRGLNTGELF
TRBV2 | ASSPTVNAYGYT
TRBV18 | ASSPRGLNTEAF